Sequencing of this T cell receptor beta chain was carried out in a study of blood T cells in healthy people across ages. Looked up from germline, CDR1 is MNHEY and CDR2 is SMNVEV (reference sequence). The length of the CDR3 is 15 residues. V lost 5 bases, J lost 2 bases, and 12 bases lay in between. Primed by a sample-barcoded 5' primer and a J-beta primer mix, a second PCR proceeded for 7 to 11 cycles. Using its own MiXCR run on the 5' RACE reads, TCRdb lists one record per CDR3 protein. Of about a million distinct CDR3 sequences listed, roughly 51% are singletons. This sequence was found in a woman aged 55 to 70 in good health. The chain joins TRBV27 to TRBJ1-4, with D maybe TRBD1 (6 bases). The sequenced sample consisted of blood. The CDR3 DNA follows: TGTGCCAGCAGTCTTACAGGGATGACTAATGAAAAACTGTTTTTT. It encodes CASSLTGMTNEKLFF.